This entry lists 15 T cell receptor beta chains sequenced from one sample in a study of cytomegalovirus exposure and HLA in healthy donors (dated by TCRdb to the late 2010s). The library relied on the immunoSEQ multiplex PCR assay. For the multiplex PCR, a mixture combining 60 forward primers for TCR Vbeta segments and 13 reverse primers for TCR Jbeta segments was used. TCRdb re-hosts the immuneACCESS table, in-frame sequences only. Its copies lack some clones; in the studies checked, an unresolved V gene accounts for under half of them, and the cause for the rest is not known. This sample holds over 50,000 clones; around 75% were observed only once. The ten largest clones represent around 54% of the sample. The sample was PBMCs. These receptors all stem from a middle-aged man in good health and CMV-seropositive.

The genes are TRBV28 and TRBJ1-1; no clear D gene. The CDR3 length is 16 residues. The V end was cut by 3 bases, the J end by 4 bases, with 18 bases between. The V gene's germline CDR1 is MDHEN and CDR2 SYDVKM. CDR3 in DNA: TGTGCCAGCAGTTTCCTCGGGTCTCGTCAAGGCACTGAAGCTTTCTTT. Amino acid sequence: CASSFLGSRQGTEAFF.

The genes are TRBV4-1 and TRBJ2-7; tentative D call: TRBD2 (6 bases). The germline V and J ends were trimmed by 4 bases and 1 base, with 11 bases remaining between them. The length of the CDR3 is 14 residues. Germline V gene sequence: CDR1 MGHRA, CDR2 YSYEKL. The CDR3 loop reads CASSLAGGSYEQYF. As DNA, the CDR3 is TGCGCCAGCAGCCTAGCCGGGGGTTCCTACGAGCAGTACTTC.

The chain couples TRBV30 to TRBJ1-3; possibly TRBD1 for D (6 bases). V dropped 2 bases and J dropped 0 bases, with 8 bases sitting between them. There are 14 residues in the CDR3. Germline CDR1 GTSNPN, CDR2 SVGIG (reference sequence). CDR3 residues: CAWSTQGSGNTIYF. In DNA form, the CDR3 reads TGTGCCTGGAGTACACAGGGCTCTGGAAACACCATATATTTT. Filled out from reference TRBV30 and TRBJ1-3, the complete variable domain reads SQTIHQWPATLVQPVGSPLSLECTVEGTSNPNLYWYRQAAGRGLQLLFYSVGIGQISSEVPQNLSASRPQDRQFILSSKKLLLSDSGFYLCAWSTQGSGNTIYFGEGSWLTVV.

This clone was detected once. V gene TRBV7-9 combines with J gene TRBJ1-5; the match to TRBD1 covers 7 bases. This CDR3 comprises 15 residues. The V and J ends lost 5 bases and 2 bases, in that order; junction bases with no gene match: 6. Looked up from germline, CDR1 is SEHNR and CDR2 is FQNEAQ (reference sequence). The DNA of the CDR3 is TGTGCCAGCAGCCCGGGACAGCTTGGCAATCAGCCCCAGCATTTT. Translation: CASSPGQLGNQPQHF.

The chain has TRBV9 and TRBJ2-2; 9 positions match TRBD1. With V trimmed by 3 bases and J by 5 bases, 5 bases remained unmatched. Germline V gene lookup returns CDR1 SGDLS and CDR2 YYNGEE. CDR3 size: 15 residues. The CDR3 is CASSARTGETGELFF. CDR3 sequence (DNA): TGTGCCAGCAGCGCGCGGACAGGGGAGACCGGGGAGCTGTTTTTT. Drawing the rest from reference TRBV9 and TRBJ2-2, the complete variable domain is DSGVTQTPKHLITATGQRVTLRCSPRSGDLSVYWYQQSLDQGLQFLIQYYNGEERAKGNILERFSAQQFPDLHSELNLSSLELGDSALYFCASSARTGETGELFFGEGSRLTVL.

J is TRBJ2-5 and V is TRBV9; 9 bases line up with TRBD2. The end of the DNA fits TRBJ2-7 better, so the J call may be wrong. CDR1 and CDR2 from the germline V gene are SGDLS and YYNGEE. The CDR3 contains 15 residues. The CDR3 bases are TGTGCCAGCAGCGTAGGCGGGAGGGTCCCCTACGAGCAGTACTTC. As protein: CASSVGGRVPYEQYF.

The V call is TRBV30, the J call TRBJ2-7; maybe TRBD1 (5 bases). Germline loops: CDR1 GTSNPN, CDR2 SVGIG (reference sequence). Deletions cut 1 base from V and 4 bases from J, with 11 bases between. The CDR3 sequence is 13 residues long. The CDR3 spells CAWSEETAYEQYF. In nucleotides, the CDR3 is TGTGCCTGGAGTGAGGAGACAGCATACGAGCAGTACTTC.

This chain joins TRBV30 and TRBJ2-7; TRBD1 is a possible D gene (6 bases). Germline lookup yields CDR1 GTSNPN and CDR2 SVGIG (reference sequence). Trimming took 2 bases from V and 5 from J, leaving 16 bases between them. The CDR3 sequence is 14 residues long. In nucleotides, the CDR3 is TGTGCCTGGAGTCATCAACAGGGCGTCCACGAGCAGTACTTC. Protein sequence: CAWSHQQGVHEQYF.

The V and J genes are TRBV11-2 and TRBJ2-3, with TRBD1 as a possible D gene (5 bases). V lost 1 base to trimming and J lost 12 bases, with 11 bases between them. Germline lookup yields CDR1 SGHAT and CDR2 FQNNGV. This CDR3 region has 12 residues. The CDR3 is CASSLVDTVQYF. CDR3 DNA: TGTGCCAGCAGCTTAGTGGACACGGTTCAGTATTTT.

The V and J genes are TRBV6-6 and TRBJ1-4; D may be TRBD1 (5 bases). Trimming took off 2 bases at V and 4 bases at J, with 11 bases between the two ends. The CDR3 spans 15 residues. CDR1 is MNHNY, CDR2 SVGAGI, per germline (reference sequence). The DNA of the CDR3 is TGTGCCAGCAGTTACAGTGACAGCCTTAATGAAAAACTGTTTTTT. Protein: CASSYSDSLNEKLFF.

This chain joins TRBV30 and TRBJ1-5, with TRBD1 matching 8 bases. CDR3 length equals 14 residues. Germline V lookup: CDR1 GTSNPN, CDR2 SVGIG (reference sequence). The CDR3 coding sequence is TGTGCTTTAGCAAAACAGGGGGGCAATCAGCCCCAGCATTTT. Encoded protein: CALAKQGGNQPQHF.

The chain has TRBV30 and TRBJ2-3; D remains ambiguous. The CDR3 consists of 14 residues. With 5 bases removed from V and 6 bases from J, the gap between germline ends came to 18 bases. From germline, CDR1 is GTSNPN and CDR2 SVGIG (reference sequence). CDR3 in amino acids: CAWLTRRTADTQYF. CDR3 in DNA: TGTGCCTGGTTGACACGTCGAACAGCCGATACGCAGTATTTT.

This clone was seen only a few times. DNA for the CDR3: TGTGCCAGCAGTTCGCGGGAGGGAGAGACCCAGTACTTC. It codes for CASSSREGETQYF. The chain carries TRBV6-5 and TRBJ2-5; 9 positions agree with TRBD2. Germline V gene data show CDR1 as MNHEY and CDR2 as SVGAGI. The length of the CDR3 is 13 residues. Trimming cost V 4 bases and J 4 bases; bases outside gene matches: 1.

CDR3 nucleotide sequence: TGCAGCGTTGAGGCGGGAAACTACAATGAGCAGTTCTTC. Translation: CSVEAGNYNEQFF. The chain couples TRBV29-1 to TRBJ2-1; D is perhaps TRBD2 (6 bases). V was cut by 3 bases and J by 3 bases, with 9 bases left in between. The germline V gene has CDR1 SQVTM and CDR2 ANQGSEA. There are 13 residues in the CDR3.

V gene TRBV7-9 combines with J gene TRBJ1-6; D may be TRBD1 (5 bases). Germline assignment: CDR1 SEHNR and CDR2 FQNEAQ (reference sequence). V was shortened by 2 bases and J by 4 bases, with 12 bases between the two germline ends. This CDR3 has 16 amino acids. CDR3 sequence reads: CASSLSGSQYNSPLHF. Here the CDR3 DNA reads TGTGCCAGCAGCTTATCAGGGTCTCAATATAATTCACCCCTCCACTTT.